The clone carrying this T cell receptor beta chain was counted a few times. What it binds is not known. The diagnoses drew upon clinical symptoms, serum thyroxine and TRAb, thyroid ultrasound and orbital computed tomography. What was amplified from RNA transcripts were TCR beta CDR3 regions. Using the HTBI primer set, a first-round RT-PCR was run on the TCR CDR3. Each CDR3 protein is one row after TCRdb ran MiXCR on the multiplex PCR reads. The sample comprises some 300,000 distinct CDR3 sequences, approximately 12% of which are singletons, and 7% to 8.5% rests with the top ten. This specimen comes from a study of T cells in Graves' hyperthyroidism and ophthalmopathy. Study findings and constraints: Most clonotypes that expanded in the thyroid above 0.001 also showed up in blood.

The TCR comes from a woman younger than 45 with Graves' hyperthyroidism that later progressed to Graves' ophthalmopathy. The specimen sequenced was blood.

The CDR3 here is CASNDEGARGNQPQHF. CDR3 bases: TGTGCCAGTAACGATGAGGGGGCCCGGGGCAATCAGCCCCAGCATTTT. The V call is TRBV19, the J call TRBJ1-5; 7 bases line up with TRBD1. Unmatched junction bases numbered 11, after V lost 7 bases and J lost 2 bases. The length of the CDR3 is 16 residues. Per the germline V gene, CDR1 is LNHDA and CDR2 is SQIVND (reference sequence). Full variable domain (missing parts from reference TRBV19 and TRBJ1-5): DGGITQSPKYLFRKEGQNVTLSCEQNLNHDAMYWYRQDPGQGLRLIYYSQIVNDFQKGDIAEGYSVSREKKESFPLTVTSAQKNPTAFYLCASNDEGARGNQPQHFGDGTRLSIL.